What follows describes a single TCR beta chain. The record originates from a study of shared clonotypes between healthy human individuals. The CDR3 runs to 17 residues. CDR1 and CDR2 from the germline V gene are MNHEY and SMNVEV (reference sequence). V gave up 4 bases and J gave up 9 bases, with 22 bases separating them. Libraries were prepared by immunoSEQ multiplex PCR; TCRdb keeps only in-frame clonotypes and omits some of them. The table has 2 million to 3 million clones, 93% seen once. This clonotype originated in a young man in good health. Some clones in this sample may be carry-over from other donors' samples. The chain recombines TRBV27 with TRBJ1-6; maybe TRBD1 (5 bases). The sequenced sample was naive CD4+ T cells from PBMCs. Subset reported: CD45RA+ positively selected. The CDR3 reads CASSSPPPGPSGSPLHF. In nucleotides, the CDR3 is TGTGCCAGCAGTTCTCCCCCCCCGGGACCCTCAGGTTCACCCCTCCACTTT.